This is a list of T cell receptor beta chains from one sample in a study of shared clonotypes between healthy human individuals. Clones were read by immunoSEQ multiplex PCR, and TCRdb kept only the in-frame ones, dropping some. The profile shows 1,400,000 or so clones, approximately 98.5% of them singletons. Sample: naive CD4+ T cells sorted from blood. The receptors shown here come from a man aged 30 to 39 in good health. CDR3s include the opening cysteine and the closing phenylalanine or tryptophan. Fields, in order: J gene, D gene, V gene, clone size, CDR3 DNA, CDR3 protein. The D gene is left open where the match is weak. Not all rows give a size; the values are once, few, many and, for expanded clones, a class.

>TRBJ1-1|.|TRBV5-1|.
TGCGCCAGCAGCTTACACAACAGGGAGAACACTGAAGCTTTCTTT
CASSLHNRENTEAFF
>TRBJ2-1|.|TRBV4-1|.
TGCGCCAGCAGCCGGGCTATCTCCTACAATGAGCAGTTCTTC
CASSRAISYNEQFF
>TRBJ2-2|TRBD1|TRBV5-1|.
TGCGCCAGCAGTCGGACAGGACACACCGGGGAGCTGTTTTTT
CASSRTGHTGELFF
>TRBJ2-1|.|TRBV5-1|once
TGCGCCAGCAGCCGTGCATCCTACAATGAGCAGTTCTTC
CASSRASYNEQFF
>TRBJ1-3|TRBD1|TRBV28|.
TGTGCCAGCAGTGGTCGGACAGGGTCTGGAAACACCATATATTTT
CASSGRTGSGNTIYF
>TRBJ2-3|TRBD2|TRBV5-1|.
TGCGCCAGCATCGAGACTAGCCACCGCACAGATACGCAGTATTTT
CASIETSHRTDTQYF
>TRBJ2-2|TRBD2|TRBV7-3|.
TGTGCCAGCAGCTTAGCGGGGGACACCGGGGAGCTGTTTTTT
CASSLAGDTGELFF
>TRBJ1-5|.|TRBV20-1|.
TGCAGTGCTGGCCATGGGCCCCAGCATTTT
CSAGHGPQHF
>TRBJ1-1|.|TRBV28|.
TGTGCCAGCAGTTTGGCGCAGAGATACACTGAAGCTTTCTTT
CASSLAQRYTEAFF
>TRBJ1-2|TRBD1|TRBV5-1|.
TGCGCCAGCAGCGTTCCGACAGGGAACTATGGCTACACCTTC
CASSVPTGNYGYTF
>TRBJ2-7|.|TRBV7-2|.
TGTGCCAGCAGCCCTATTAACAGGGTTCCCTACGAGCAGTACTTC
CASSPINRVPYEQYF
>TRBJ1-2|.|TRBV28|.
TGTGCCAGCAGAAGGACAGCTAACTATGGCTACACCTTC
CASRRTANYGYTF
>TRBJ2-6|.|TRBV5-1|.
TGCGCCAGCAGCTTGGTGGGCCCGAGTCGCTCTGGGGCCAACGTCCTGACTTTC
CASSLVGPSRSGANVLTF
>TRBJ2-5|.|TRBV6-4|.
TGTGCCAGCAGCGCCTCAGAGAACCCCCAAGAGACCCAGTACTTC
CASSASENPQETQYF
>TRBJ2-7|.|TRBV7-9|once
TGTGCCAGCAGCTTAGGCTTAGGCTACGAGCAGTACTTC
CASSLGLGYEQYF
>TRBJ2-7|TRBD2|TRBV10-2|once
TGCGCCAGCAGCGGCTCCAGACTAGCGGGAGGTCACGAGCAGTACTTC
CASSGSRLAGGHEQYF
>TRBJ1-5|.|TRBV19|.
TGTGCCAGTAGTTTGTTTATTAGCACAGGAGGCAGCAATCAGCCCCAGCATTTT
CASSLFISTGGSNQPQHF
>TRBJ2-3|TRBD2|TRBV4-3|.
TGCGCCAGCAGCTCCCTTGCGGGAGGTTCAGATACGCAGTATTTT
CASSSLAGGSDTQYF
>TRBJ1-4|TRBD1|TRBV28|.
TGTGCCAGCAGTCACCGGGAGGGGGCGAATGAAAAACTGTTTTTT
CASSHREGANEKLFF
>TRBJ2-3|TRBD2|TRBV4-3|.
TGCGCCAGCAGCCAAAGTCTGGGGACTAGCGGGAGGCACACAGATACGCAGTATTTT
CASSQSLGTSGRHTDTQYF
>TRBJ2-1|TRBD2|TRBV7-9|.
TGTGCCAGCAGCGAACTAGCGGGAGGGCCCCGAAGTGAGTTCTTC
CASSELAGGPRSEFF
>TRBJ2-7|.|TRBV7-2|.
TGTGCCAGCAGCCTCGAACAGGGATCCCCATACGAGCAGTACTTC
CASSLEQGSPYEQYF
>TRBJ2-7|.|TRBV14|.
TGTGCCAGCAGCCAAGTAAGGAACGAGCAGTACTTC
CASSQVRNEQYF
>TRBJ2-7|.|TRBV7-9|.
TGTGCCAGCACAACGGGGGCGGGAGCCTACGAGCAGTACTTC
CASTTGAGAYEQYF
>TRBJ2-1|.|TRBV11-2|.
TGTGCCAGCAGCTCCATGATGACGAACAATGAGCAGTTCTTC
CASSSMMTNNEQFF
>TRBJ1-1|.|TRBV11-1|.
TGTGCCAGCAGCTTAACACAGATCCTGAACACTGAAGCTTTCTTT
CASSLTQILNTEAFF
>TRBJ2-1|.|TRBV28|once
TGTGCCAGCAAGTACCGGAGTCAAGGGGATGAGCAGTTCTTC
CASKYRSQGDEQFF
>TRBJ2-1|TRBD1|TRBV6-1|.
TGTGCCAGCAGGGAGACAGGGGATGGCTACAATGAGCAGTTCTTC
CASRETGDGYNEQFF
>TRBJ2-3|.|TRBV10-1|few
TGCGCCAGCAGTGTAAAACAGGGAACCACAGATACGCAGTATTTT
CASSVKQGTTDTQYF
>TRBJ2-5|.|TRBV7-9|.
TGTGCCAGCAGCTTAAAAGAGACCCAGTACTTC
CASSLKETQYF